This section outlines one T cell receptor (beta chain) sequence together with its context. This clone was seen a handful of times. Its antigen is still unknown. It has no much larger one-base neighbor in the sample; base qualities were not kept. The germline V gene specifies SGDLS as CDR1 and YYNGEE as CDR2. Relative to germline, V is missing 4 bases and J is missing 11 bases, with 6 bases of the junction outside any gene match. From the cysteine through the phenylalanine, the CDR3 covers 12 amino acids. Only CDR3 DNA remains: 36 bases, in frame from the first base. The data stem from a study of OX40 agonist ivuxolimab in advanced cancers. General notes on the study: Ivuxolimab was a fully human IgG2 agonistic monoclonal antibody targeting the costimulatory receptor OX40 (CD134). The point of sequencing TCRbeta in the periphery was to test whether ivuxolimab changed TCR sequence diversity and drove clonal T-cell expansion. Prior anti-PD-1, anti-PD-L1 or anti-CTLA-4 therapy was permitted, and roughly two fifths of dose-escalation patients had received checkpoint inhibitors. The dose-escalation cohort was 82.7% male with a mean age of approximately 59 years, ranging from roughly 20 to 85. Intravenous ivuxolimab was administered to patients every 2 weeks at six dose levels: 0.01, 0.1, 0.3, 1.5, 3 and 10 mg/kg. Partial responses occurred in three dose-escalation patients: two with cutaneous melanoma and one with hepatocellular carcinoma. Among the approximately 54 dose-escalation patients, approximately 20 had hepatocellular carcinoma, around 15 melanoma, 9 renal cell carcinoma and 9 head and neck cancer. The paper reports the monotherapy dose-escalation portion (N = 52 patients) of the phase I ivuxolimab trial.

For sequencing of the TCRbeta CDR3 region, genomic DNA was extracted from the sorted cells. The immunoSEQ Assay was used to sequence the TCRbeta CDR3 regions. Entries here come from immuneACCESS through TCRdb and include only in-frame sequences with V and J called. Some clones fail to appear in such tables; in the studies checked, an unresolved V gene covers under half of the shortfall, and the cause of the remainder is unknown. The sample table contains around 37,000 clones; only one count was recorded for 65% to 90% of them. The leading ten clones occupy roughly 20% of the sample. The trial excluded patients who had a history of autoimmune disease or were on systemic immunosuppression. Peripheral blood for TCR sequencing was collected from all dose cohorts at baseline, on cycle 4 day 1, and on cycle 7 day 1. Samples came from an open-label, multicenter, first-in-human phase I dose-escalation trial of ivuxolimab. Adults with locally advanced or metastatic head and neck squamous cell, hepatocellular, melanoma or renal cell carcinoma were enrolled in the trial. Before TCR sequencing, CD4+ and CD8+ T cells were separately sorted from peripheral blood.

Broad study findings and their caveats: In the 0.1-3.0 mg/kg groups, partial responders were among the patients with the lowest normalized peripheral clonal expansion, particularly in CD8+ T cells. After ivuxolimab, expanded clones were on average more numerous among CD8+ T cells than among CD4+ T cells. Low levels of normalized T-cell clonal expansion were also seen in some patients who did not respond. Which antigens the clonally expanded peripheral T cells were specific for was not determined. At doses of 0.1 to 3.0 mg/kg, clonal expansion of both CD4+ and CD8+ blood T cells was observed from baseline to week 6.

This TCR was sampled from an adult with an advanced solid tumor such as melanoma, head and neck, liver or kidney cancer. The V gene is TRBV9 and the J gene is TRBJ2-3; 8 bases in the middle match TRBD2. Sequencing used CD4+ or CD8+ T cells sorted from blood, obtained in a trial of the OX40 agonist ivuxolimab. The CDR3 amino acid sequence is: CASSLGGEEQYF. The sequence in DNA is TGTGCCAGCAGCCTCGGGGGGGAGGAGCAGTATTTT.